These T cell receptor beta chains were read from a single sample in a study of CD8 T cells in ankylosing spondylitis. A single record per CDR3 protein comes from TCRdb applying MiXCR to the 5' RACE reads. The sample records 150,000 or so distinct CDR3 sequences, about 9.9% being singletons. The sequenced sample was blood, either unsorted or a sorted T cell fraction (not recorded which). These receptor sequences come from a male donor with ankylosing spondylitis or in good health (not recorded which). Both conserved end residues are part of each CDR3. A D gene is named only where the DNA matches it firmly. A clone size is listed for some rows: how often the clone was seen (once, few, many), or a class if it is expanded.

clone size,V gene,J gene,D gene,CDR3 DNA,CDR3 protein
many,TRBV7-6,TRBJ1-3,TRBD1,TGTGCCAGCAGCCAGGGACAGGGGCTAATCAACACCATATATTTT,CASSQGQGLINTIYF
-,TRBV5-1,TRBJ2-3,-,TGCGCCAGCAGCTTGGAAAGTTACCCCACAGATACGCAGTATTTT,CASSLESYPTDTQYF
few,TRBV20-1,TRBJ2-7,-,TGCAGTGCTAGAGGGCGCCTAGGAATCACTATCTACGAGCAGTACTTC,CSARGRLGITIYEQYF
few,TRBV12-3/TRBV12-4,TRBJ2-2,TRBD1,TGTGCCAGCAGTTTACGGACAGGGGGCGCAGGAACCGGGGAGCTGTTTTTT,CASSLRTGGAGTGELFF
few,TRBV5-6,TRBJ2-7,TRBD2,TGTGCCAGCAGTTCTCTAGCGGGAGATGACGAGCAGTACTTC,CASSSLAGDDEQYF
many,TRBV12-3/TRBV12-4,TRBJ2-2,-,TGTGCCAGCACGGGGAGGTCCACCGCGAACACCGGGGAGCTGTTTTTT,CASTGRSTANTGELFF
-,TRBV27,TRBJ2-3,TRBD2,TGTGCCAGCAGACTCGGGGGGGCTGGGGATACGCAGTATTTT,CASRLGGAGDTQYF
few,TRBV9,TRBJ2-3,-,TGTGCCAGCAGCCCCCGGGTCGCGCGGGCAGATACGCAGTATTTT,CASSPRVARADTQYF
many,TRBV6-2/TRBV6-3,TRBJ2-2,-,TGTGCCGGACAGAAACCCGGGGAGCTGTTTTTT,CAGQKPGELFF
many,TRBV20-1,TRBJ2-3,TRBD1,TGCAGTGCTAGATTGGAGGGGACAGGCTTGGTAGATACGCAGTATTTT,CSARLEGTGLVDTQYF
many,TRBV5-1,TRBJ2-3,-,TGCGCCAGCAGCTCGGACTCTGGCACAGATACGCAGTATTTT,CASSSDSGTDTQYF
many,TRBV28,TRBJ1-5,TRBD1,TGTGCCAGCAGTGACAGGGTTAGCAATCAGCCCCAGCATTTT,CASSDRVSNQPQHF
many,TRBV5-1,TRBJ2-7,TRBD1,TGCGCCAGCAGACCGACAGGGGGCATGTACGAGCAGTACTTC,CASRPTGGMYEQYF
few,TRBV11-3,TRBJ2-7,-,TGTGCCAGCAGCTTAGATTCAGTAGGGCGCGAGCAGTACTTC,CASSLDSVGREQYF
many,TRBV20-1,TRBJ2-3,TRBD2,TGCAGTGCGGCGAGAACTAGCGGGGGGCGCACAGATACGCAGTATTTT,CSAARTSGGRTDTQYF
few,TRBV11-2,TRBJ2-2,TRBD2,TGTGCCAGCGCTGGAGAGGCCCTAGCGGGGGGGGGAACCGGGGAGCTGTTTTTT,CASAGEALAGGGTGELFF
few,TRBV9,TRBJ2-5,-,TGTGCCAGCAGCGGTAGCGTTCTACAAGAGACCCAGTACTTC,CASSGSVLQETQYF
many,TRBV6-5,TRBJ1-2,TRBD1,TGTGCCAGCAGTTACGGACAGGGGGTCGATGGCTACACCTTC,CASSYGQGVDGYTF
few,TRBV6-5,TRBJ1-2,-,TGTGCCAGCAGCTTAGGAGGTTCGGGGGGCTACACCTTC,CASSLGGSGGYTF
-,TRBV3-1,TRBJ1-4,-,TGTGCCAGCAGCCAAGATGGGGGGGCAGCACGTGAAAAACTGTTTTTT,CASSQDGGAAREKLFF
many,TRBV25-1,TRBJ2-3,TRBD2,TGTGCCAGCAGTGAGGGACTAGCGGGAAGGTCAGATACGCAGTATTTT,CASSEGLAGRSDTQYF
-,TRBV6-2/TRBV6-3,TRBJ2-7,-,TGTGCCAGCAGTTGGGGGCGGACAAGCGGGGCGAACGAGCAGTACTTC,CASSWGRTSGANEQYF
many,TRBV29-1,TRBJ1-1,TRBD1,TGCAGCGTTGAAGTCATACAGGGGGGCACTGAAGCTTTCTTT,CSVEVIQGGTEAFF
many,TRBV6-5,TRBJ1-1,TRBD1,TGTGCCAGCAGGACAGGGTGGGGCACTGAAGCTTTCTTT,CASRTGWGTEAFF
-,TRBV7-9,TRBJ2-1,-,TGTGCCAGCAGCTTGGCCCCACCGATTGCTAATGAGCAGTTCTTC,CASSLAPPIANEQFF
many,TRBV5-1,TRBJ2-2,-,TGCGCCAGCAGCTTGGTTCCCGGGAGTGGGACCGGGGAGCTGTTTTTT,CASSLVPGSGTGELFF
few,TRBV5-1,TRBJ1-1,TRBD1,TGCGCCAGCATGGGAACAGGGGCCATGAACACTGAAGCTTTCTTT,CASMGTGAMNTEAFF
many,TRBV5-5,TRBJ2-1,TRBD1,TGTGCCAGCAGCTTGGAGTGGGACAGTGAGCAGTTCTTC,CASSLEWDSEQFF
many,TRBV7-8,TRBJ2-7,-,TGTGCCAGTATATCCCCGGCCCGATACGAGCAGTACTTC,CASISPARYEQYF
-,TRBV2,TRBJ2-7,-,TGTGCCAGCAGTAAGGGACTTCCCTCTCCCTCCGAGCAGTACTTC,CASSKGLPSPSEQYF
many,TRBV12-3/TRBV12-4,TRBJ2-3,-,TGTGCCAGCAGTCTAGGCATCATCACAGATACGCAGTATTTT,CASSLGIITDTQYF
-,TRBV3-2,TRBJ2-7,-,TGTGCCTGCAGCCCCGAGGGACTAGCGGGAGGGTCCTACGAGCAGTACTTC,CACSPEGLAGGSYEQYF
few,TRBV20-1,TRBJ2-7,-,TGCAGTGCTATGACCCCTATTGGAGGGTTGACATTTGAGCAGTACTTC,CSAMTPIGGLTFEQYF
many,TRBV24-1,TRBJ2-4,-,TGTGCCACCAGTGATTTGCGGGGAACAACAGGGAGCAAAAACATTCAGTACTTC,CATSDLRGTTGSKNIQYF
many,TRBV12-3/TRBV12-4,TRBJ1-5,-,TGTGCCAGCAGTTTTGGTTATAGCAATCAGCCCCAGCATTTT,CASSFGYSNQPQHF
-,TRBV6-1,TRBJ2-1,-,TGTGCCAGCAGTCCGCGCGCAGGAACCCTGGCGCAATACAATGAGCAGTTCTTC,CASSPRAGTLAQYNEQFF
many,TRBV5-1,TRBJ2-2,TRBD2,TGCGCCAGCAGCTACAGCGGGAGTTCCACCGGGGAGCTGTTTTTT,CASSYSGSSTGELFF
many,TRBV29-1,TRBJ2-3,-,TGCAGCGTCCGTAGGGGGTCAGGGATCACAGATACGCAGTATTTT,CSVRRGSGITDTQYF
many,TRBV5-1,TRBJ2-5,TRBD2,TGCGCCAGCAGCACGGGACTAGATCAAGAGACCCAGTACTTC,CASSTGLDQETQYF
-,TRBV19,TRBJ2-1,TRBD2,TGTGCCAGTAGTCGGACTAGCGGGAGCCACAATGAGCAGTTCTTC,CASSRTSGSHNEQFF
many,TRBV5-6,TRBJ2-1,-,TGTGCCAGCAGCTTGGAACATGAGCAGTTCTTC,CASSLEHEQFF